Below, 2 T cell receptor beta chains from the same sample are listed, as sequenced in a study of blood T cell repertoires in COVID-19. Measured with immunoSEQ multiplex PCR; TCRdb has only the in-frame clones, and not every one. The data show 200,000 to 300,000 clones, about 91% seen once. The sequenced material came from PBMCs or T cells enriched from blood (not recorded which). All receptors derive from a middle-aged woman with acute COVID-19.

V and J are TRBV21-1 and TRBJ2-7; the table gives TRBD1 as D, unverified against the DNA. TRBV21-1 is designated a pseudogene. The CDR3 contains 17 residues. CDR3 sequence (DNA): TGTGCCAGCAGCCCGAAGTTGGGGCAGTCGAGCTCCTACGAGCAGTACGTC. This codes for CASSPKLGQSSSYEQYV.

This CDR3 reads CASSLGVYGYTF. DNA of the CDR3: TGTGCCAGCAGCTTAGGAGTCTATGGCTACACCTTC. The J gene is TRBJ1-2, the V gene TRBV11-3; D gene ambiguous. The CDR3 spans 12 residues. From germline, CDR1 is SGHNT and CDR2 YENEEA. Trimming removed 1 base from V and 4 bases from J, with 4 bases in between.